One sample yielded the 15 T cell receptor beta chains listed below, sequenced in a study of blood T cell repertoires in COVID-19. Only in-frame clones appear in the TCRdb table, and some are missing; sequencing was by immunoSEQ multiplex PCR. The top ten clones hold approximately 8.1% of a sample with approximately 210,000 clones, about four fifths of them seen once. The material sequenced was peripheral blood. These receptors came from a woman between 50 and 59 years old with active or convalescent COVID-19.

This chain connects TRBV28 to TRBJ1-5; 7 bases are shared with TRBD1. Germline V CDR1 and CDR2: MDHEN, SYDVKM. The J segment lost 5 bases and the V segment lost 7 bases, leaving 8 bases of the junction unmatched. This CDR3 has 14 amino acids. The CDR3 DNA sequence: TGTGCCAGCAACCTACGACAGGGACATCAGCCCCAGCATTTT. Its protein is CASNLRQGHQPQHF.

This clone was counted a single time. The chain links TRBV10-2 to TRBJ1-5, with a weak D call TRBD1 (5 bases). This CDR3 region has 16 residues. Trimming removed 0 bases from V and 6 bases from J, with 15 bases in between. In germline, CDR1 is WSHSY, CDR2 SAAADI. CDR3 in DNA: TGCGCCAGCAGTGAGTCTAAAGGGGTAGGTGGTCAGCCCCAGCATTTT. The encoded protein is CASSESKGVGGQPQHF.

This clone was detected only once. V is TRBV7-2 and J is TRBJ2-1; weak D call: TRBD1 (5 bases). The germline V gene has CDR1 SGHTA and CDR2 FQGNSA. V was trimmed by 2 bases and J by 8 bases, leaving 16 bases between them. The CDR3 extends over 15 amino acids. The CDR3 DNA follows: TGTGCCAGCAGCTTAAGTTCCGTGGTGGGGCATGAGCAGTTCTTC. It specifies CASSLSSVVGHEQFF.

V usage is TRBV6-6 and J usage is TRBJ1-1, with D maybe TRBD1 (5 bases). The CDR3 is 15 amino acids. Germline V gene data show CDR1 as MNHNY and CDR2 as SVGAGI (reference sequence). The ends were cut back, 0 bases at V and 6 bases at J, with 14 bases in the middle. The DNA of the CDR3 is TGTGCCAGCAGTTACTCGAAAGGGGCGATTTCTGAAGCTTTCTTT. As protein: CASSYSKGAISEAFF.

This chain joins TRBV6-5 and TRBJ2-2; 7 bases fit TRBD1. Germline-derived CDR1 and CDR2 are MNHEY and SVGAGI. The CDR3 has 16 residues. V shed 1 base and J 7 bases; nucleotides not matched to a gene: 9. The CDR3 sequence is CASSYYGRGNGGELFF. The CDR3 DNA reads TGTGCCAGCAGTTACTACGGCAGGGGGAATGGCGGGGAGCTGTTTTTT.

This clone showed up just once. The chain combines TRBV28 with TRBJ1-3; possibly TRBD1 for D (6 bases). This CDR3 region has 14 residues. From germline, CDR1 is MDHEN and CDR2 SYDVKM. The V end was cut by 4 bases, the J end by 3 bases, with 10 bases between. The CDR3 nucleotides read TGTGCCAGCAGTTCCGGGACATATGGAAACACCATATATTTT. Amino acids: CASSSGTYGNTIYF.

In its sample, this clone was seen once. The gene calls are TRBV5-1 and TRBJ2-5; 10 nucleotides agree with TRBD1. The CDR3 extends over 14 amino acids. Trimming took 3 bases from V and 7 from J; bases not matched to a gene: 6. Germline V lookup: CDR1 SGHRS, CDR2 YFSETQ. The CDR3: CASSSTGGLATQYF. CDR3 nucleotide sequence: TGCGCCAGCAGCTCGACAGGGGGCTTGGCGACCCAGTACTTC. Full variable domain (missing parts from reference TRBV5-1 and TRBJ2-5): KAGVTQTPRYLIKTRGQQVTLSCSPISGHRSVSWYQQTPGQGLQFLFEYFSETQRNKGNFPGRFSGRQFSNSRSEMNVSTLELGDSALYLCASSSTGGLATQYFGPGTRLLVL.

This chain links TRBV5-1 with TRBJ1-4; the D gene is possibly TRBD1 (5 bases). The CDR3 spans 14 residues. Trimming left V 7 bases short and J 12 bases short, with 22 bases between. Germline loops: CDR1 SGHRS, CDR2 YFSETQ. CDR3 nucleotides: TGCGCCAGCTCCCCTGGGACGGCCGGAGGGGAACTGTTTTTT. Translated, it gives CASSPGTAGGELFF.

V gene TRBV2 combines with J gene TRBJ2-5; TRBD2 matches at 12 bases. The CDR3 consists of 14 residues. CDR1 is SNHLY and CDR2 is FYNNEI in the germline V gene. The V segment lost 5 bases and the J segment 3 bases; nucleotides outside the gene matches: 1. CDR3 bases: TGTGCCAGCAGTCGGACTAGCGGGAAAGAGACCCAGTACTTC. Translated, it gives CASSRTSGKETQYF.

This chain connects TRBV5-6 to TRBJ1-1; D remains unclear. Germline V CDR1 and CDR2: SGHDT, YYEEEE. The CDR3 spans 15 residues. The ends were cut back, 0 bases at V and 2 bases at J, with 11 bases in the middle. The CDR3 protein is CASSLAGGANTEAFF. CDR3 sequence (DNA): TGTGCCAGCAGCTTGGCCGGAGGAGCAAACACTGAAGCTTTCTTT.

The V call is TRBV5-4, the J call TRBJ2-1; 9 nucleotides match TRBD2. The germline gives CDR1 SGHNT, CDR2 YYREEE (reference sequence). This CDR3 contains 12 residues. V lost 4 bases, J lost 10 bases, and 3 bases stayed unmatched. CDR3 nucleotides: TGTGCCAGCAGCCGCCTAGCGGGGGAGCAGTTCTTC. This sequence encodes CASSRLAGEQFF.

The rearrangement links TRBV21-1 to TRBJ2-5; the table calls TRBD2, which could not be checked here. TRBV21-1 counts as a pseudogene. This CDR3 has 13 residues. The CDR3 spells CASSGTSGWTQYF. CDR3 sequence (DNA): TGTGCCAGCAGCGGGACTAGCGGTTGGACCCAGTACTTC.

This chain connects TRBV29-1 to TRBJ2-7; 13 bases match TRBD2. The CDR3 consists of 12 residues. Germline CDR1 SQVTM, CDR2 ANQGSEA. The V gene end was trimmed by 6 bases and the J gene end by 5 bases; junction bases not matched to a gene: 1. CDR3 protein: CSVGLAGNEQYF. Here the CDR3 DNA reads TGCAGCGTGGGACTAGCGGGAAACGAGCAGTACTTC.

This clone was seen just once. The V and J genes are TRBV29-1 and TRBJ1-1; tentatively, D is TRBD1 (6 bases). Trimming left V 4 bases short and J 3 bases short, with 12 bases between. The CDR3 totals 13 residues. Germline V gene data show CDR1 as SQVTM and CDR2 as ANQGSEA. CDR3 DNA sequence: TGCAGCGTTGCGGGAGGGGGAGACACTGAAGCTTTCTTT. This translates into CSVAGGGDTEAFF.

DNA for the CDR3: TGTGCCAGCAGCTTCCTACCATATAGCAATCAGCCCCAGCATTTT. This encodes CASSFLPYSNQPQHF. V and J are TRBV5-6 and TRBJ1-5; D ambiguous. Germline V CDR1 and CDR2: SGHDT, YYEEEE. The CDR3 extends over 15 amino acids. V lost 2 bases to trimming and J lost 0 bases, with 9 bases between them. The variable domain in full, completed from reference TRBV5-6 and TRBJ1-5, reads DAGVTQSPTHLIKTRGQQVTLRCSPKSGHDTVSWYQQALGQGPQFIFQYYEEEERQRGNFPDRFSGHQFPNYSSELNVNALLLGDSALYLCASSFLPYSNQPQHFGDGTRLSIL.